This TCR beta chain emerged from a study of blood T cells in healthy people across ages. Together with a sample-barcoded 5' primer, a J-beta primer mix was included in a second PCR lasting about 6 to 11 cycles. Each CDR3 protein gets one entry after TCRdb re-called the 5' RACE reads with MiXCR. The sample shows roughly 1,000,000 distinct CDR3 sequences, around 27% of them seen only once. In regard to this clonotype: What it binds is unknown.

Study-wide findings and caveats: While age rose, TCR beta diversity per million T cells dropped in a roughly linear way. Lack of knowledge of donor CMV status possibly confounded expanded clonotype changes.

Samples had at least 6.5 million PBMCs isolated from them. The CDR3 is 20 residues long. After removal of 0 bases from V and 0 bases from J, the junction contained 11 bases not matched to a gene. The germline gives CDR1 LNHNV, CDR2 YYDKDF (reference sequence). These records were also assigned to another study, of T cells of mothers and their children.

The chain joins TRBV15 to TRBJ2-6; 7 bases map to TRBD1. The sequence derives from a girl aged 2 to 9 in good health. The sequenced sample consisted of blood. CDR3 residues: CATSREVVNRGNSGANVLTF. The CDR3 bases are TGTGCCACCAGCAGAGAAGTGGTGAACAGGGGAAACTCTGGGGCCAACGTCCTGACTTTC.